What follows are 32 T cell receptor beta chains derived from one specimen sequenced in a study of PD-1 blockade in classical Hodgkin lymphoma. The assay was immunoSEQ multiplex PCR, and TCRdb's table has in-frame clones only and misses some. The sample shows 15,000 to 20,000 clones, 83% of them seen only once. Time point indicated: cycle 4 day 1 (C4D1), after 6 weeks of nivolumab. All patients relapsed after autologous stem cell transplantation, and brentuximab vedotin exposure varied. This specimen was peripheral blood mononuclear cells (PBMCs), taken before the fourth cycle of nivolumab. The receptors derive from a human donor with classical Hodgkin lymphoma.

The chain joins TRBV11-2 to TRBJ1-6; TRBD1 agrees at 7 bases. The CDR3 runs to 16 residues. The germline V gene encodes CDR1 SGHAT and CDR2 FQNNGV. V shed 5 bases and J 9 bases; nucleotides not matched to a gene: 13. CDR3 sequence reads: CASSQGAGGWSSPLHF. CDR3 coding DNA: TGTGCCAGCAGCCAAGGGGCAGGGGGTTGGAGTTCACCCCTCCACTTT.

The sample holds one count of this clone. This chain uses TRBV7-9 with TRBJ1-2; no reliable D call. Germline CDR1 reads SEHNR; CDR2 reads FQNEAQ (reference sequence). The CDR3 runs to 14 residues. V was clipped by 5 bases and J by 6 bases, with 16 bases between them. CDR3 bases: TGTGCCAGCAGCAGCGAGGGTTGGCAACATGGCTACACCTTC. Its translation is CASSSEGWQHGYTF.

V and J are TRBV6-5 and TRBJ2-7, with D uncertain. This CDR3 region has 12 residues. Germline-derived CDR1 and CDR2 are MNHEY and SVGAGI. Trimming cost V 6 bases and J 5 bases, with 11 bases left between them. CDR3 nucleotides: TGTGCCAGCAGCCAGTCCCCCCACGAGCAGTACTTC. This encodes CASSQSPHEQYF.

This clone was observed once. The genes are TRBV2 and TRBJ1-5, with D perhaps matching TRBD1 (6 bases). Germline lookup yields CDR1 SNHLY and CDR2 FYNNEI. The length of the CDR3 is 13 residues. Trimming cost V 4 bases and J 7 bases, with 11 bases left between them. As DNA, the CDR3 is TGTGCCAGCAGTGCAGGGGATGGACAGCCCCAGCATTTT. Translated, it gives CASSAGDGQPQHF.

The chain combines TRBV5-1 with TRBJ2-5, with D perhaps being TRBD1 or TRBD2 (5 bases each). This CDR3 spans 13 amino acids. V was shortened by 5 bases and J by 1 base, with 9 bases between the two germline ends. The germline V gene encodes CDR1 SGHRS and CDR2 YFSETQ. The DNA for the CDR3 is TGCGCCAGCAGGGCCGGGGCCCAAGAGACCCAGTACTTC. Residues: CASRAGAQETQYF.

The rearrangement uses TRBV7-6 and TRBJ1-1, with D possibly TRBD1 on 5 matching bases. This CDR3 is built from 15 residues. V was cut by 5 bases and J by 4 bases, with 17 bases left in between. Looked up from germline, CDR1 is SGHVS and CDR2 is FNYEAQ. The CDR3 is CASSPLSGLSTEAFF. CDR3 nucleotides: TGTGCCAGCAGCCCCCTTTCGGGGCTGAGCACTGAAGCTTTCTTT.

The chain carries TRBV27 and TRBJ2-3; the match to TRBD1 covers 9 bases. The trim removed 6 bases at V and 7 bases at J, leaving 8 bases unmatched. There are 14 residues in the CDR3. Germline V gene lookup returns CDR1 MNHEY and CDR2 SMNVEV (reference sequence). The CDR3 loop reads CASRHRDRVNTQYF. Written as DNA, the CDR3 is TGTGCCAGCAGACACCGGGACAGGGTAAATACGCAGTATTTT.

The V call is TRBV7-8, the J call TRBJ1-1, with no clear D. Trimming stripped 4 bases from V and 5 bases from J, with 8 bases between. Germline V gene sequence: CDR1 SGHVS, CDR2 FQNEAQ. This CDR3 spans 12 amino acids. For the CDR3, the DNA is TGTGCCAGCAGCTGGGAAGGAACTGAAGCTTTCTTT. Translation gives CASSWEGTEAFF.

For this clone: Other DNA sequences in the same sample also yield this CDR3. The chain has TRBV5-1 and TRBJ2-5; 9 bases map to TRBD1. The CDR3 extends over 13 amino acids. The J segment lost 4 bases and the V segment lost 5 bases, leaving 3 bases of the junction unmatched. Germline values: CDR1 SGHRS, CDR2 YFSETQ. The CDR3 is CASRQGAGETQYF. Written as DNA, the CDR3 is TGCGCCAGCAGACAGGGGGCCGGAGAGACCCAGTACTTC.

This sequence joins TRBV7-2 and TRBJ2-7, with 12 nucleotides matching TRBD2. This CDR3 comprises 15 residues. CDR1 SGHTA and CDR2 FQGNSA come from the germline V gene. V gave up 5 bases and J gave up 3 bases; unmatched junction bases: 5. CDR3 residues: CASSRLAGEFYEQYF. The CDR3 DNA is TGTGCCAGCAGCCGACTAGCGGGGGAGTTCTACGAGCAGTACTTC.

The chain combines TRBV18 with TRBJ1-1; D possibly corresponds to TRBD1 (5 bases). Looked up from germline, CDR1 is KGHSH and CDR2 is LQKENI. The CDR3 is 14 amino acids. Trimming removed 0 bases at V and 4 bases at J, with 9 bases between. The DNA of the CDR3 is TGTGCCAGCTCACCACCGGTGGGGGGCACTGAAGCTTTCTTT. Translation: CASSPPVGGTEAFF.

The chain combines TRBV5-1 with TRBJ2-2, with D tentatively TRBD2 (5 bases). V lost 2 bases, J lost 3 bases, and 8 bases lay in between. Germline loops: CDR1 SGHRS, CDR2 YFSETQ. There are 14 residues in the CDR3. This CDR3 reads CASSFDGDTGELFF. The CDR3 DNA reads TGCGCCAGCAGCTTCGACGGGGACACCGGGGAGCTGTTTTTT.

V is TRBV2 and J is TRBJ2-7; a weak D match, TRBD2 (6 bases). The CDR3 totals 13 residues. V lost 7 bases, J lost 4 bases, and 14 bases lay in between. CDR1 is SNHLY and CDR2 is FYNNEI in the germline V gene. The DNA of the CDR3 is TGTGCCAGCACCGGGACTGGGGGTTACGAGCAGTACTTC. Protein: CASTGTGGYEQYF. Supplemented by reference TRBV2 and TRBJ2-7, the full variable domain reads EPEVTQTPSHQVTQMGQEVILRCVPISNHLYFYWYRQILGQKVEFLVSFYNNEISEKSEIFDDQFSVERPDGSNFTLKIRSTKLEDSAMYFCASTGTGGYEQYFGPGTRLTVT.

This chain joins TRBV28 and TRBJ2-7; D gene ambiguous. The CDR3 is 13 amino acids. Germline V CDR1 and CDR2: MDHEN, SYDVKM. The V and J ends lost 6 bases and 2 bases respectively, with 11 bases between them. The CDR3 bases are TGTGCCAGCAGGGACGCAGGCCCCTACGAGCAGTACTTC. This sequence encodes CASRDAGPYEQYF.

This clone has just one count. The chain has TRBV5-1 and TRBJ1-1; D gene ambiguous. Germline V gene lookup returns CDR1 SGHRS and CDR2 YFSETQ. Trimming shortened V by 0 bases and J by 2 bases, and 8 bases separated the two germline ends. This CDR3 region has 14 residues. The CDR3 DNA reads as TGCGCCAGCAGCTTGGCGGGGTTTAACACTGAAGCTTTCTTT. It encodes CASSLAGFNTEAFF.

This rearrangement joins TRBV5-1 to TRBJ1-1; a weak D match, TRBD1 (6 bases). The germline V gene encodes CDR1 SGHRS and CDR2 YFSETQ. V shed 0 bases and J shed 0 bases, with 15 bases lying between them. The CDR3 runs to 17 residues. CDR3 sequence: CASSLETGGRLNTEAFF. The CDR3 nucleotides read TGCGCCAGCAGCTTGGAGACAGGAGGTAGATTGAACACTGAAGCTTTCTTT.

V is TRBV6-5 and J is TRBJ1-3, with a weak D call TRBD1 (5 bases). From germline, CDR1 is MNHEY and CDR2 SVGAGI. V gave up 6 bases and J gave up 0 bases, with 12 bases separating them. This CDR3 has 15 amino acids. The CDR3 region is CASSPRQLSGNTIYF. The CDR3 nucleotides are TGTGCCAGCAGCCCCAGACAGCTCTCTGGAAACACCATATATTTT.

The CDR3 region is CASSLIVTADTEAFF. The CDR3 nucleotides read TGTGCCAGCAGCTTGATAGTCACGGCGGACACTGAAGCTTTCTTT. The J gene is TRBJ1-1, the V gene TRBV5-5; D is unclear. Germline lookup yields CDR1 SGHKS and CDR2 YYEKEE (reference sequence). CDR3 size: 15 residues. V was shortened by 1 base and J by 3 bases, with 13 bases between the two germline ends. The entire variable domain, with the rest obtained from reference TRBV5-5 and TRBJ1-1, is as follows: DAGVTQSPTHLIKTRGQQVTLRCSPISGHKSVSWYQQVLGQGPQFIFQYYEKEERGRGNFPDRFSARQFPNYSSELNVNALLLGDSALYLCASSLIVTADTEAFFGQGTRLTVV.

The rearrangement joins TRBV5-1 to TRBJ1-2; TRBD1 matches 8 bases. CDR3 length: 14 amino acids. From germline, CDR1 is SGHRS and CDR2 YFSETQ. The J segment lost 6 bases and the V segment lost 3 bases, leaving 7 bases of the junction unmatched. The CDR3 DNA reads as TGCGCCAGCAGCTGGGGGACAGGACCTGATGGCTACACCTTC. Encoded protein: CASSWGTGPDGYTF.

As to this clone: At the DNA level, this CDR3 is encoded by other sequences in the same sample as well. This sequence joins TRBV5-1 and TRBJ2-3, with no clear D. The V end was cut by 0 bases, the J end by 1 base, with 3 bases between. The CDR3 is 13 residues long. Germline CDR1 SGHRS, CDR2 YFSETQ. The CDR3 DNA is TGCGCCAGCAGCTTGGCGGGCACAGATACGCAGTATTTT. Its translation is CASSLAGTDTQYF.

The V gene is TRBV5-1, the J gene TRBJ1-6; maybe TRBD1 (5 bases). Per germline, CDR1 SGHRS and CDR2 YFSETQ. The CDR3 is 14 amino acids. Trimming stripped 3 bases from V and 5 bases from J, with 9 bases between. The CDR3 here is CASSSGGDNSPLHF. CDR3 bases: TGCGCCAGCAGCTCGGGAGGGGATAATTCACCCCTCCACTTT.

This clone was counted once. The chain employs TRBV18 and TRBJ2-5; perhaps TRBD1 as D (5 bases). The germline gives CDR1 KGHSH, CDR2 LQKENI. The V gene lost 0 bases and the J gene lost 5 bases, with 16 bases spanning the gap. The CDR3 extends over 16 amino acids. CDR3 loop: CASSPPGAQPPETQYF. DNA of the CDR3: TGTGCCAGCTCACCACCAGGGGCCCAACCACCCGAGACCCAGTACTTC.

The V gene is TRBV5-1, the J gene TRBJ2-3; D may be TRBD1 (6 bases). CDR3 length: 12 residues. The germline V gene encodes CDR1 SGHRS and CDR2 YFSETQ. Trimming shortened V by 4 bases and J by 9 bases, and 12 bases separated the two germline ends. The CDR3: CASSEGQGTQYF. The CDR3 nucleotides are TGCGCCAGCAGCGAAGGGCAGGGGACGCAGTATTTT. Full variable domain (rest looked up from reference TRBV5-1 and TRBJ2-3): KAGVTQTPRYLIKTRGQQVTLSCSPISGHRSVSWYQQTPGQGLQFLFEYFSETQRNKGNFPGRFSGRQFSNSRSEMNVSTLELGDSALYLCASSEGQGTQYFGPGTRLTVL.

The chain uses TRBV7-8 and TRBJ2-3; possibly TRBD2 for D (5 bases). CDR1 and CDR2 from the germline V gene are SGHVS and FQNEAQ. This CDR3 is built from 15 residues. Trimming shortened V by 5 bases and J by 0 bases, and 12 bases separated the two germline ends. CDR3 amino acids: CASSPRGLSTDTQYF. DNA of the CDR3: TGTGCCAGCAGCCCGCGCGGGCTTAGCACAGATACGCAGTATTTT.

The chain combines TRBV5-1 with TRBJ2-3, with D possibly being TRBD1 (6 bases). This CDR3 has 16 residues. CDR1 is SGHRS, CDR2 YFSETQ, per germline. Trimming left V 0 bases short and J 5 bases short, with 16 bases between. CDR3 residues: CASSLAWSQGGDTQYF. The CDR3 nucleotides are TGCGCCAGCAGCTTGGCCTGGTCCCAAGGGGGAGATACGCAGTATTTT.

The gene calls are TRBV5-1 and TRBJ1-1, with TRBD1 as a possible D gene (5 bases). The CDR3 sequence is 12 residues long. Germline CDR1 SGHRS, CDR2 YFSETQ. V lost 4 bases, J lost 4 bases, and 8 bases lay in between. DNA for the CDR3: TGCGCCAGCAGCCAGGGCCTCACTGAAGCTTTCTTT. It is translated as CASSQGLTEAFF. Together with reference TRBV5-1 and TRBJ1-1, the CDR3 gives the full variable domain: KAGVTQTPRYLIKTRGQQVTLSCSPISGHRSVSWYQQTPGQGLQFLFEYFSETQRNKGNFPGRFSGRQFSNSRSEMNVSTLELGDSALYLCASSQGLTEAFFGQGTRLTVV.

On this clone: The sample contains more than one DNA sequence encoding this CDR3. V usage is TRBV5-1 and J usage is TRBJ1-2, with no clear D. Trimming cost V 2 bases and J 2 bases, with 7 bases left between them. In germline, CDR1 is SGHRS, CDR2 YFSETQ. The CDR3 extends over 13 amino acids. CDR3: CASSLGENYGYTF. The CDR3 region has the DNA TGCGCCAGCAGCTTAGGAGAAAACTATGGCTACACCTTC.

The V gene is TRBV5-6, the J gene TRBJ1-5, with D tentatively TRBD1 (5 bases). In germline, CDR1 is SGHDT, CDR2 YYEEEE. Between the trimmed V and J ends, which lost 4 bases and 0 bases, there was a span of 11 bases. The CDR3 consists of 15 residues. In DNA, the CDR3 is TGTGCCAGCAGCGCGGTGACAGATAGCAATCAGCCCCAGCATTTT. Its translation is CASSAVTDSNQPQHF.

CDR3 sequence reads: CASREGHGGREQFF. As DNA, the CDR3 is TGCGCCAGCAGGGAGGGCCACGGGGGGAGGGAGCAGTTCTTC. This sequence joins TRBV10-1 and TRBJ2-1; 7 bases map to TRBD2. The V segment lost 6 bases and the J segment 10 bases; nucleotides outside the gene matches: 12. Germline V gene sequence: CDR1 WNHNN, CDR2 SYGVQD (reference sequence). The CDR3 is made up of 14 amino acids.

The chain couples TRBV7-8 to TRBJ1-6; D is perhaps TRBD1 (6 bases). Trimming took off 5 bases at V and 9 bases at J, with 14 bases between the two ends. This CDR3 is built from 14 residues. Per germline, CDR1 SGHVS and CDR2 FQNEAQ. The CDR3 reads CASSPPGAASPLHF. CDR3 nucleotide sequence: TGTGCCAGCAGCCCGCCGGGGGCAGCTTCACCCCTCCACTTT.

This chain joins TRBV5-1 and TRBJ2-7; 11 positions agree with TRBD1. There are 15 residues in the CDR3. CDR1 and CDR2 from the germline V gene are SGHRS and YFSETQ. Trimming cost V 1 base and J 5 bases; bases outside gene matches: 5. The CDR3 nucleotides read TGCGCCAGCAGCTTGAAGGGGACAGGGGGTAACGAGCAGTACTTC. Translating gives CASSLKGTGGNEQYF.

This sequence joins TRBV10-3 and TRBJ2-2, with 11 bases fitting TRBD1. The germline V gene has CDR1 ENHRY and CDR2 SYGVKD. The CDR3 loop spans 17 amino acids. V was clipped by 10 bases and J by 4 bases; unmatched bases: 14. CDR3 sequence reads: CATWGGTGTGGTGELFF. The CDR3 DNA sequence: TGTGCCACCTGGGGGGGGACCGGGACAGGGGGCACCGGGGAGCTGTTTTTT.